What follows is one T cell receptor (beta chain) and its context. The target antigen is unknown. Data came from immunoSEQ multiplex PCR; TCRdb stores just in-frame clones and leaves some out. The sample contains about 9,900 clones, about 94% of which appear only once. The data derive from a study of PD-1 blockade in classical Hodgkin lymphoma. Study details: Patients received nivolumab 3 mg/kg intravenously every 2 weeks. Study-level findings and limits: Nivolumab initiated under 1 year post-ASCT led to patient exclusion. CD4+ TCR diversity, unlike CD8+, rose significantly by C4D1. Complete responders possessed baseline diversity comparable to newly diagnosed patients.

Every patient was affected by relapse after autologous stem cell transplantation, while exposure to brentuximab vedotin was not uniform. Germline V gives CDR1 MNHEY, CDR2 SVGAGI. This CDR3 is built from 13 residues. V was pared by 4 bases and J by 8 bases, with 7 bases of the junction left unmatched. The TCR comes from a human donor with classical Hodgkin lymphoma. The V gene is TRBV6-5, the J gene TRBJ1-2, with 7 nucleotides matching TRBD1. Sequences were derived from peripheral blood mononuclear cells (PBMCs), sampled at baseline. CDR3 sequence reads: CASSFRQGRGYTF. Written as DNA, the CDR3 is TGTGCCAGCAGTTTCCGACAGGGCAGGGGCTACACCTTC.